This TCR beta chain is drawn from a study of PD-1 blockade in mismatch repair-deficient tumors. Trimming removed 5 bases at V and 5 bases at J, with 12 bases between. Germline V CDR1 and CDR2: SGHTA, FQGTGA. The CDR3 has 13 amino acids. Libraries were prepared by immunoSEQ multiplex PCR; TCRdb keeps only in-frame clonotypes and omits some of them. Of 80,000 to 130,000 clones in the sample, under 90% were seen once. The sequence was collected from an adult with mismatch repair-deficient cancer. The sequencing used peripheral blood, collected approximately 36 weeks after starting pembrolizumab. The chain carries TRBV7-3 and TRBJ2-5; D gene ambiguous. The CDR3 DNA reads as TGTGCCAGCAGCGTCGGAAGGGCGGAGACCCAGTACTTC. Encoded protein: CASSVGRAETQYF.